The following is a TCR beta chain sequence with its context. Its antigen is not known. These data originate in a study of beta chain features in type 1 diabetes. Study in general: Examination spanned around 110 million sorted cells from all samples.

One heparinised blood draw, averaging about 116 mL, came from each donor. This CDR3 has 15 residues. Germline V lookup: CDR1 SGHDT, CDR2 YYEEEE. Trimming took 5 bases from V and 4 from J, leaving 16 bases between them. Points from the study as a whole: Researchers report that Type 1 diabetes patients had moderately but significantly shorter TCRB CDR3s across all four CD4+ subsets.

The authors reverse transcribed all of the isolated RNA, so sequencing captured expressed TCRB transcripts. Only in-frame clones appear in the TCRdb table, and some are missing; sequencing was by immunoSEQ multiplex PCR. The data show a few hundred thousand clones, 11% to 15% seen once. Specimen: naive CD4+ T cells from blood. This receptor was obtained from a man aged 25 to 40 with type 1 diabetes. This chain links TRBV5-6 with TRBJ1-3, with a weak D call TRBD1 (5 bases). The CDR3 DNA follows: TGTGCCAGCAGACTGTGGGCAGGGTTCGGAAACACCATATATTTT. It yields the protein CASRLWAGFGNTIYF.